Sequencing of this T cell receptor beta chain was carried out in a study of shared clonotypes between healthy human individuals. Notes on this clone: The target antigen is unknown. One base away lies a much larger clone, so this may be a sequencing read error. At the DNA level, this CDR3 is encoded by other sequences in the same sample as well.

Whole-study findings and limits: Incompleteness in sorted-subset sequencing, despite large depth, was shown by rarefaction.

Per germline, CDR1 SGHDT and CDR2 YYEEEE. The CDR3 is 12 residues long. The repertoire was sequenced with immunoSEQ multiplex PCR; TCRdb's copy has only in-frame clones and lacks some. Of about 990,000 clones in the sample, 70% to 80% were seen once. This chain uses TRBV5-6 with TRBJ2-5; D uncertain. Matching the DNA end better, TRBJ2-7 makes the J call doubtful. The receptor was derived from a young man in good health. Some clones in this sample may be carry-over from other donors' samples. The sequenced sample was memory CD4+ T cells from PBMCs. Regarding subset: CD45RA-negative fraction. The CDR3, as DNA: TGTGCCAGTAGCACTTCCACCTACGAGCAGTACTTC. This sequence encodes CASSTSTYEQYF.